This is a list of T cell receptor beta chains from one sample in a study of cytomegalovirus exposure and HLA in healthy donors. Produced via immunoSEQ multiplex PCR; TCRdb's table is partial and in-frame only. The profile shows some 100,000 clones, roughly four fifths of them singletons. Sample: PBMCs. The source of these receptors is a man aged 50-60 years in good health and CMV-seropositive. Both conserved end residues are part of each CDR3. The D gene is left open where the match is weak. Clone size is not always given. Where it is, it says once, few, many or a class for expanded clones.

17 | TRBJ1-1 | . | TRBV9 | . | TGTGCCAGCAGCGTATTCAACAGCCCGGTGGGGAACACTGAAGCTTTCTTT | CASSVFNSPVGNTEAFF
14 | TRBJ2-5 | . | TRBV6-5 | . | TGTGCCAGCATCAGCCGGGGACTCCAAGAGACCCAGTACTTC | CASISRGLQETQYF
13 | TRBJ1-2 | TRBD1 | TRBV5-1 | . | TGCGCCAGCAGCTATGACAGGGGGGATAGCTACACCTTC | CASSYDRGDSYTF
13 | TRBJ1-1 | . | TRBV14 | . | TGTGCCAGCAGCCACACAGCAAACACTGAAGCTTTCTTT | CASSHTANTEAFF
16 | TRBJ2-1 | . | TRBV9 | . | TGTGCCAGCAGCGTGGCCGGGACTTACCTCTACAATGAGCAGTTCTTC | CASSVAGTYLYNEQFF
16 | TRBJ2-1 | TRBD2 | TRBV5-1 | . | TGCGCCAGCAGCTTGTCCGGCGGGGGGGCCTACAATGAGCAGTTCTTC | CASSLSGGGAYNEQFF
13 | TRBJ1-2 | . | TRBV7-9 | . | TGTGCCAGCAGGACCTCAGGGTTAGGCGGCTACACCTTC | CASRTSGLGGYTF
16 | TRBJ2-4 | TRBD1 | TRBV7-2 | . | TGTGCCAGCAGCGCAACTCCGGGACAGGGCGTGAACATTCAGTACTTC | CASSATPGQGVNIQYF
16 | TRBJ2-3 | TRBD2 | TRBV19 | . | TGTGCCAGTACTGCGCGAAGCGGGAGTGCCACAGATACGCAGTATTTT | CASTARSGSATDTQYF
17 | TRBJ2-1 | TRBD2 | TRBV19 | . | TGTGCCAGTAGCCTTGGACTAGCGGGAGGGACCTACAATGAGCAGTTCTTC | CASSLGLAGGTYNEQFF
14 | TRBJ2-7 | TRBD2 | TRBV25-1 | . | TGTGCCAGCAGTGAATCGGGGGGGAGCTACGAGCAGTACTTC | CASSESGGSYEQYF
13 | TRBJ1-2 | TRBD1 | TRBV10-1 | once | TGCGCCAGCAGTCCGGGACAGTCCTATGGCTACACCTTC | CASSPGQSYGYTF
14 | TRBJ2-5 | . | TRBV5-1 | . | TGCGCCAGCAGCCCGTTGGGCACCCAAGAGACCCAGTACTTC | CASSPLGTQETQYF
15 | TRBJ1-5 | . | TRBV6-4 | . | TGTGCCAGCAGTGACCCCGGCGGGGAAGGTTCGCCCCAGCATTTT | CASSDPGGEGSPQHF
14 | TRBJ1-1 | . | TRBV11-3 | . | TGTGCCAGCAGCTTAGAGGCGGGGGCGGCTGAAGCTTTCTTT | CASSLEAGAAEAFF
16 | TRBJ2-1 | TRBD2 | TRBV5-6 | . | TGTGCCAGCAGGGGACAGCGGGGGGGATCCTACAATGAGCAGTTCTTC | CASRGQRGGSYNEQFF
11 | TRBJ2-1 | . | TRBV19 | . | TGTGCCAGTAGTGTTTCGAGTGAGCAGTTCTTC | CASSVSSEQFF
14 | TRBJ2-2 | . | TRBV5-1 | . | TGCGCCAGCAGCCCTATCGGAGACACCGGGGAGCTGTTTTTT | CASSPIGDTGELFF